This TCR beta chain was captured by sequencing in a study of blood T cells in healthy people across ages. Overall study findings and caveats: Long-lived donors had more naive CD4+ cells and higher diversity than aged donors.

The donors, aged 6 to 90, were healthy Caucasians from Russia. Each sample gave at least 7 million isolated PBMCs. A sample-barcoded 5' primer and a J-beta primer mix were used in a second PCR of about 7 to 11 cycles. TCRdb passed the 5' RACE reads through MiXCR, listing each CDR3 protein once. This table has roughly 1,500,000 distinct CDR3 sequences, roughly 32% appearing once. The length of the CDR3 is 17 residues. Germline V gene sequence: CDR1 SEHNR, CDR2 FQNEAQ (reference sequence). The V and J ends lost 7 bases and 0 bases respectively, with 21 bases between them. Turning to this clonotype: The antigen is not known.

The V call is TRBV7-9, the J call TRBJ1-2; D gene unclear. The receptor comes from a woman aged 25-40 years in good health. Sequenced sample: blood. The DNA of the CDR3 is TGTGCCAGCACCTTCTCAGAAGGCTATACTTCTAACTATGGCTACACCTTC. Its protein is CASTFSEGYTSNYGYTF.